The present T cell receptor beta chain was sequenced within a study of OX40 agonist ivuxolimab in advanced cancers. With respect to the entire study: The costimulatory receptor OX40 (CD134) was targeted by ivuxolimab, a fully human IgG2 agonistic monoclonal antibody. Peripheral TCRbeta sequencing was intended to test whether TCR sequence diversity was altered and clonal T-cell expansion was caused by ivuxolimab. Intravenous ivuxolimab was administered to patients every 2 weeks at six dose levels: 0.01, 0.1, 0.3, 1.5, 3 and 10 mg/kg. Prior anti-PD-1, anti-PD-L1 or anti-CTLA-4 therapy was permitted, and about two fifths of dose-escalation patients had received checkpoint inhibitors. Of the approximately 50 dose-escalation patients, hepatocellular carcinoma was present in about 20, melanoma in around 15, renal cell carcinoma in 9 and head and neck cancer in 9. A male proportion of 75% to 85% and a mean age of about 60 years, ranging from about 23 to 79, were recorded for the dose-escalation cohort. Partial responses occurred in three dose-escalation patients, of whom one had hepatocellular carcinoma and two had cutaneous melanoma. The paper reports the monotherapy dose-escalation portion (N of about 47 patients) of the phase I ivuxolimab trial. The investigation overall reported the following: Low levels of normalized T-cell clonal expansion were also seen in some patients who did not respond. After ivuxolimab, CD8+ T cells had more expanded clones than CD4+ T cells on average. Which antigens the clonally expanded peripheral T cells were specific for was not determined. At doses from 0.1 to 3.0 mg/kg, clonal expansion was seen in both CD4+ and CD8+ blood T cells between baseline and week 6. In partial responders in the 0.1-3.0 mg/kg groups, normalized peripheral clonal expansion was found to be among the lowest, especially among CD8+ T cells.

Genomic DNA was extracted from sorted cells for sequencing of the TCRbeta CDR3 region. TCRbeta CDR3 regions were sequenced using the immunoSEQ Assay. Sourced from immuneACCESS, this table was stored by TCRdb with only in-frame sequences that have V and J called. A share of the clones is absent; for the studies checked, an unresolved V gene accounts for under half, and the remainder has no known explanation. This sample is represented by 65,000 to 90,000 clones; about 92% of them were singletons. The ten biggest clones cover 10% of the sample. Patients with autoimmune disease history or receiving systemic immunosuppression were excluded from the trial. Peripheral blood for TCR sequencing was collected from all dose cohorts at baseline, on cycle 4 day 1, and on cycle 7 day 1. The samples were taken from a phase I, first-in-human, multicenter, open-label dose-escalation trial of ivuxolimab. Adults with locally advanced or metastatic head and neck squamous cell, hepatocellular, melanoma or renal cell carcinoma were enrolled in the trial. Before TCR sequencing, CD4+ T cells and CD8+ T cells from peripheral blood were sorted into separate populations.

Of note for this clone: Its antigen has not been determined. It has no much larger one-base neighbor in the sample; base qualities were not kept.

This specimen was CD4+ or CD8+ T cells sorted from blood, taken in a trial of the OX40 agonist ivuxolimab. The source of this sequence is an adult with an advanced solid tumor such as melanoma, head and neck, liver or kidney cancer.

In nucleotides, the sequence is TGTGCCAGCAGCTTCGGACTGGCGAACACTGAAGCTTTCTTT. Its translation reads: CASSFGLANTEAFF. The sequence joins TRBV7-6 to TRBJ1-1; the D gene is unclear. CDR1 SGHVS and CDR2 FNYEAQ were looked up in the germline V gene. The CDR3 has 14 amino acids, counting the end cysteine and phenylalanine. Only the CDR3 DNA is retained, 42 bases long and in frame from the first base. Deletion took 3 bases off V and 1 base off J, with a span of 9 bases between the germline ends.